Each of the 24 T cell receptor beta chains below was sequenced from the same sample in a study of regulatory dendritic cells for organ transplantation. Sequencing was performed with immunoSEQ multiplex PCR; in TCRdb, only in-frame clones are kept and a portion is missing. This table holds fewer than 25,000 clones, roughly 85% found once. These TCRs are of unknown antigen specificity. Sorted subsets were CFSE-labeled and cultured four to five days with allogeneic dendritic cells. Sequenced sample: naive CD4+ T cells from blood cultured with dendritic cells. Subset noted: CD45RA+ naive T cells. The receptors shown here come from a human donor in good health.

J is TRBJ1-5 and V is TRBV7-2; D might be TRBD1 (5 bases). The CDR3 spans 14 residues. Germline-derived CDR1 and CDR2 are SGHTA and FQGNSA. V gave up 2 bases and J gave up 7 bases, with 12 bases separating them. CDR3 DNA sequence: TGTGCCAGCAGCTTAACCAGGGAGGGCCAGCCCCAGCATTTT. Encoded protein: CASSLTREGQPQHF.

V usage is TRBV9 and J usage is TRBJ1-3, with D tentatively TRBD1 (6 bases). The CDR3 is 14 amino acids. Per germline, CDR1 SGDLS and CDR2 YYNGEE. V was pared by 4 bases and J by 11 bases, with 19 bases between. The CDR3 loop reads CASSRGQGSSAIYF. As DNA, the CDR3 is TGTGCCAGCAGCCGGGGGCAGGGGTCCTCGGCCATATATTTT. Full variable domain (missing parts from reference TRBV9 and TRBJ1-3): DSGVTQTPKHLITATGQRVTLRCSPRSGDLSVYWYQQSLDQGLQFLIQYYNGEERAKGNILERFSAQQFPDLHSELNLSSLELGDSALYFCASSRGQGSSAIYFGEGSWLTVV.

CDR3 sequence (DNA): TGTGCCAGCAGCCTCGAAGGGGGCAGGAATTCACCCCTCCACTTT. This codes for CASSLEGGRNSPLHF. The chain combines TRBV7-2 with TRBJ1-6, with 7 bases aligning to TRBD1. V gave up 5 bases and J gave up 7 bases; unmatched junction bases: 8. From germline, CDR1 is SGHTA and CDR2 FQGNSA. The CDR3 loop spans 15 amino acids.

This clone showed up just a few times. The rearrangement uses TRBV7-3 and TRBJ1-2; TRBD1 matches 8 bases. Looked up from germline, CDR1 is SGHTA and CDR2 is FQGTGA. CDR3 length: 14 residues. V lost 5 bases and J lost 6; bases outside the gene matches: 8. The DNA of the CDR3 is TGTGCCAGCAGCCTGACAGGGGTGGGAGATGGCTACACCTTC. It yields the protein CASSLTGVGDGYTF.

This clone showed up just a few times. The chain is built from TRBV7-3 and TRBJ2-3, with D unresolved. This CDR3 is built from 15 residues. Germline V gene sequence: CDR1 SGHTA, CDR2 FQGTGA. Trimming removed 4 bases at V and 1 base at J, with 12 bases between. The CDR3 region is CASSSRHLGTDTQYF. CDR3 nucleotides: TGTGCCAGCAGCTCGAGGCACCTTGGCACAGATACGCAGTATTTT.

DNA of the CDR3: TGTGCCAGCAGCTTAGACGGGGGCACCTATGGCTACACCTTC. It encodes CASSLDGGTYGYTF. This rearrangement joins TRBV11-2 to TRBJ1-2; maybe TRBD1 (6 bases). V was trimmed by 0 bases and J by 4 bases, leaving 9 bases between them. There are 14 residues in the CDR3. Germline V gene sequence: CDR1 SGHAT, CDR2 FQNNGV.

The chain recombines TRBV5-4 with TRBJ2-5; TRBD1 matches at 10 bases. The junction had 4 bases not matched to a gene; V was cut back by 3 bases and J by 5 bases. In germline, CDR1 is SGHNT, CDR2 YYREEE (reference sequence). The CDR3 length is 14 residues. As DNA, the CDR3 is TGTGCCAGCAGCTGGGACAGGGGAGTGGAGACCCAGTACTTC. Protein product: CASSWDRGVETQYF.

This clone has a single count. The CDR3 sequence: CASSEQLTDTQYF. The CDR3 DNA reads as TGTGCCAGCAGTGAACAGTTGACGGATACGCAGTATTTT. The V gene is TRBV25-1, the J gene TRBJ2-3; the D is unclear. CDR3 length equals 13 residues. The germline CDR1 and CDR2 sequences are MGHDK and SYGVNS. The V and J ends lost 2 bases and 6 bases respectively, with 9 bases between them. Using reference TRBV25-1 and TRBJ2-3 for the parts outside the CDR3, the full variable domain is EADIYQTPRYLVIGTGKKITLECSQTMGHDKMYWYQQDPGMELHLIHYSYGVNSTEKGDLSSESTVSRIRTEHFPLTLESARPSHTSQYLCASSEQLTDTQYFGPGTRLTVL.

V usage is TRBV28 and J usage is TRBJ1-3; TRBD1 matches at 7 bases. The V gene end was trimmed by 5 bases and the J gene end by 2 bases; junction bases not matched to a gene: 9. Germline CDR1 MDHEN, CDR2 SYDVKM. This CDR3 contains 16 residues. CDR3: CASSRQGVSAGNTIYF. The CDR3 nucleotides read TGTGCCAGCAGTCGGCAGGGGGTATCGGCTGGAAACACCATATATTTT.

This clone was detected once. The chain is built from TRBV6-5 and TRBJ2-3; no firm D call. Deletions cut 0 bases from V and 0 bases from J, with 7 bases between. The length of the CDR3 is 15 residues. The germline V gene encodes CDR1 MNHEY and CDR2 SVGAGI. CDR3 sequence reads: CASSYSEVSTDTQYF. The DNA of the CDR3 is TGTGCCAGCAGTTACTCCGAGGTCAGCACAGATACGCAGTATTTT.

The chain carries TRBV27 and TRBJ1-1; the D is unclear. Germline CDR1 is MNHEY and CDR2 is SMNVEV (reference sequence). CDR3 length: 14 amino acids. V lost 10 bases to trimming and J lost 5 bases, with 20 bases between them. This chain's CDR3 is CATSAVPLGTEAFF. The CDR3 nucleotides read TGTGCCACCTCAGCGGTCCCATTAGGGACTGAAGCTTTCTTT.

The chain employs TRBV7-8 and TRBJ2-1; D gene unclear. Germline V gene lookup returns CDR1 SGHVS and CDR2 FQNEAQ. The germline V and J ends were trimmed by 0 bases and 0 bases, with 12 bases remaining between them. The CDR3 consists of 17 residues. CDR3 in DNA: TGTGCCAGCAGCTTAGCGCGCGGCCAGAGCTCCTACAATGAGCAGTTCTTC. It translates to CASSLARGQSSYNEQFF. Full variable domain (missing parts from reference TRBV7-8 and TRBJ2-1): GAGVSQSPRYKVAKRGQDVALRCDPISGHVSLFWYQQALGQGPEFLTYFQNEAQLDKSGLPSDRFFAERPEGSVSTLKIQRTQQEDSAVYLCASSLARGQSSYNEQFFGPGTRLTVL.

The rearrangement uses TRBV5-1 and TRBJ2-3, with TRBD2 as a possible D gene (7 bases). This CDR3 is 15 amino acids long. V was pared by 2 bases and J by 4 bases, with 14 bases between. Germline V gene data show CDR1 as SGHRS and CDR2 as YFSETQ. The CDR3 nucleotides are TGCGCCAGCAGCTTAGGGGGGGCCGCAGCAGATACGCAGTATTTT. Encoded protein: CASSLGGAAADTQYF.

V gene TRBV27 combines with J gene TRBJ2-1; D remains ambiguous. The germline V gene has CDR1 MNHEY and CDR2 SMNVEV (reference sequence). This CDR3 is built from 15 residues. V was shortened by 0 bases and J by 6 bases, with 12 bases between the two germline ends. This CDR3 reads CASSLSGRVSNEQFF. CDR3 bases: TGTGCCAGCAGTTTATCGGGAAGGGTTAGCAATGAGCAGTTCTTC.

The J gene is TRBJ2-7, the V gene TRBV7-6; 7 bases fit TRBD1. The germline V gene has CDR1 SGHVS and CDR2 FNYEAQ. Trimming cost V 1 base and J 5 bases; bases outside gene matches: 8. This CDR3 is built from 15 residues. The CDR3 region is CASSLGGTGVNEQYF. The CDR3 DNA sequence: TGTGCCAGCAGCTTAGGGGGAACAGGGGTGAACGAGCAGTACTTC.

This rearrangement joins TRBV4-2 to TRBJ2-2, with unresolved D. Germline CDR1 LGHNA, CDR2 YNFKEQ. The CDR3 is 15 residues long. The V gene lost 1 base and the J gene lost 3 bases, with 9 bases spanning the gap. CDR3 residues: CASSQVGPDTGELFF. Written as DNA, the CDR3 is TGTGCCAGCAGCCAAGTCGGCCCCGACACCGGGGAGCTGTTTTTT.

In DNA, the CDR3 is TGTGCCGGTGGACTAGCGGCCTACAATGAGCAGTTCTTC. Protein: CAGGLAAYNEQFF. The chain is built from TRBV30 and TRBJ2-1; 10 bases line up with TRBD2. V lost 8 bases to trimming and J lost 2 bases; unmatched junction nucleotides: 3. The CDR3 is 13 amino acids. The germline CDR1 and CDR2 sequences are GTSNPN and SVGIG (reference sequence).

The J gene is TRBJ2-3, the V gene TRBV9; 12 bases map to TRBD2. The ends lost 5 bases at V and 2 bases at J; junction bases unmatched: 12. The CDR3 has 18 amino acids. Germline loops: CDR1 SGDLS, CDR2 YYNGEE. The CDR3 is CASSSTWTSGVVTDTQYF. The CDR3 DNA follows: TGTGCCAGCAGTTCTACTTGGACTAGCGGGGTCGTCACAGATACGCAGTATTTT.

This clone is a singleton in its sample. The gene calls are TRBV11-2 and TRBJ2-6, with TRBD1 as a possible D gene (7 bases). Germline CDR1 and CDR2: SGHAT and FQNNGV. With 1 base removed from V and 1 base from J, the gap between germline ends came to 17 bases. The CDR3 has 19 residues. CDR3 DNA: TGTGCCAGCAGCTTAGCCCTCGGACAGGCGGGGTCTGGGGCCAACGTCCTGACTTTC. The encoded protein is CASSLALGQAGSGANVLTF.

The chain uses TRBV7-2 and TRBJ2-6; D not certain. Trimming left V 3 bases short and J 17 bases short, with 11 bases between. The CDR3 runs 11 residues. Germline assignment: CDR1 SGHTA and CDR2 FQGNSA. This chain's CDR3 is CASSLGEILTF. CDR3 DNA: TGTGCCAGCAGCTTGGGCGAGATCTTGACTTTC.

The chain is built from TRBV7-3 and TRBJ2-5; tentatively, D is TRBD2 (5 bases). Trimming stripped 5 bases from V and 5 bases from J, with 21 bases between. The CDR3 extends over 16 amino acids. The V gene's germline CDR1 is SGHTA and CDR2 FQGTGA. As DNA, the CDR3 is TGTGCCAGCAGCCCCGGGCTGCGGGCCCCTGGGGAGACCCAGTACTTC. Translating it yields CASSPGLRAPGETQYF.

The chain employs TRBV25-1 and TRBJ2-7; D unclear. CDR1 MGHDK and CDR2 SYGVNS come from the germline V gene. The V end was cut by 5 bases, the J end by 2 bases, with 10 bases between. The CDR3 runs to 13 residues. CDR3 sequence (DNA): TGTGCCAGCAGTAGGGCAGGAACCTACGAGCAGTACTTC. This codes for CASSRAGTYEQYF.

This clone occurred a few times. The gene calls are TRBV30 and TRBJ2-1; D is unclear. CDR1 is GTSNPN, CDR2 SVGIG, per germline (reference sequence). There are 14 residues in the CDR3. V was shortened by 0 bases and J by 8 bases, with 14 bases between the two germline ends. The CDR3 loop reads CAWSVLRSYDEQFF. The CDR3 nucleotides are TGTGCCTGGAGTGTACTCAGGTCCTATGATGAGCAGTTCTTC. The entire variable domain, with the rest obtained from reference TRBV30 and TRBJ2-1, is as follows: SQTIHQWPATLVQPVGSPLSLECTVEGTSNPNLYWYRQAAGRGLQLLFYSVGIGQISSEVPQNLSASRPQDRQFILSSKKLLLSDSGFYLCAWSVLRSYDEQFFGPGTRLTVL.

The rearrangement links TRBV4-3 to TRBJ2-1, with TRBD2 identical over 8 bases. Germline V CDR1 and CDR2: LGHNA, YSLEER. The V and J ends lost 0 bases and 7 bases, in that order; junction bases with no gene match: 5. The length of the CDR3 is 15 residues. CDR3 DNA sequence: TGCGCCAGCAGCCAAGATAGCGGGGCCGGGAATGAGCAGTTCTTC. Residues: CASSQDSGAGNEQFF.